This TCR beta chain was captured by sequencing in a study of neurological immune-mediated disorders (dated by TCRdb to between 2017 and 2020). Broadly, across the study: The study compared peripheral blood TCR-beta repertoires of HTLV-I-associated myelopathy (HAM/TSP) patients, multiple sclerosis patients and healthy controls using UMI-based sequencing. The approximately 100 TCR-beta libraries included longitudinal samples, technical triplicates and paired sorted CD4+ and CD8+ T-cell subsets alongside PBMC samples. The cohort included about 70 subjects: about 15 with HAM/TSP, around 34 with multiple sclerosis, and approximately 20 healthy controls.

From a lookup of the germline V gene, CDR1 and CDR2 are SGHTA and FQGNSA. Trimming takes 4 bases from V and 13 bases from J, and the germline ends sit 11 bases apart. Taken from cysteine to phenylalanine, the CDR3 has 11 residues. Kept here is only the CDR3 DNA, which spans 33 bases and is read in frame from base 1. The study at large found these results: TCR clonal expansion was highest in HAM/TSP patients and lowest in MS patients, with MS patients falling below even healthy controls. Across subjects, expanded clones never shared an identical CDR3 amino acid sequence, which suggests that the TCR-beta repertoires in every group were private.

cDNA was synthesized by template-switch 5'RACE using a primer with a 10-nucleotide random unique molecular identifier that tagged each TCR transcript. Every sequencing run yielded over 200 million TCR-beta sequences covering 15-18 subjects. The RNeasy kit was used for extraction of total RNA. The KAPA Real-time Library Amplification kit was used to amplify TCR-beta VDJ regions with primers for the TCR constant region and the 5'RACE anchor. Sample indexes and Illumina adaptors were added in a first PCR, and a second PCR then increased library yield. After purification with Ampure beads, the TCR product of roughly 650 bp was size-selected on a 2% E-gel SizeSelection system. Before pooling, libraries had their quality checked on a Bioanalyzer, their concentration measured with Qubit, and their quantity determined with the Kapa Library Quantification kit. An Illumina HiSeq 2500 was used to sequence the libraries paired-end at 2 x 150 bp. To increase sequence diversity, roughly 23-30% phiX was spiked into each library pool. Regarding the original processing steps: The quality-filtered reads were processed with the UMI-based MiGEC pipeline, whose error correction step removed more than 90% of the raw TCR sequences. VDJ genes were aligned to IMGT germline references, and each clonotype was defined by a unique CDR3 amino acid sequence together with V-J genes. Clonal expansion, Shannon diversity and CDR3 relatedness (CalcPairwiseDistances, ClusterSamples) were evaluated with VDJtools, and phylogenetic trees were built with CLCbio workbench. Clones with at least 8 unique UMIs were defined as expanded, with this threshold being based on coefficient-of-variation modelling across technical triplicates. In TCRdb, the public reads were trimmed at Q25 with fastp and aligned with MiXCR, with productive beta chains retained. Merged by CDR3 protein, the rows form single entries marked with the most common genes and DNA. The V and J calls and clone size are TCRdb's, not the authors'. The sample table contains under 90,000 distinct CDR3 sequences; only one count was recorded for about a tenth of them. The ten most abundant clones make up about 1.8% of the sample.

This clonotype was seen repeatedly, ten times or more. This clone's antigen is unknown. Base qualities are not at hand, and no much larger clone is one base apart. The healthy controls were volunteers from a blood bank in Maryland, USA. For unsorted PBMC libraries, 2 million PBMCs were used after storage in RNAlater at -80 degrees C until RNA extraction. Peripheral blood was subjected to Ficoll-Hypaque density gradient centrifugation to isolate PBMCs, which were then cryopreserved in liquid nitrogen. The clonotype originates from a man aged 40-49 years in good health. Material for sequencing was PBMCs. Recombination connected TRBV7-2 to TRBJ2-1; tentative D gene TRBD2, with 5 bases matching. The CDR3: CASSSSNHQFF. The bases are TGTGCCAGCAGCTCTAGCAACCATCAGTTCTTC.